The 10 T cell receptor beta chains given below trace back to one sample, sequenced in a study of blood T cell repertoires in COVID-19. TCRdb's table, derived via immunoSEQ multiplex PCR, lists solely in-frame clones and lacks some. This table holds fewer than 50,000 clones, roughly 90% found once. The sample consisted of peripheral blood. These receptors were obtained from a human donor in a cohort sampled during active COVID-19.

This clone has just a few counts. V gene TRBV14 combines with J gene TRBJ2-7; D uncertain. This CDR3 is built from 16 residues. Germline lookup yields CDR1 SGHDN and CDR2 FVKESK. The V and J ends lost 4 bases and 7 bases respectively, with 23 bases between them. CDR3: CASSRLGLTTTPEQYF. CDR3 DNA: TGTGCCAGCAGCCGCCTTGGTCTAACCACCACGCCGGAGCAGTACTTC.

The chain is built from TRBV6-5 and TRBJ2-5; 10 nucleotides match TRBD1. The J call is in doubt because the DNA end fits TRBJ2-7 better. This CDR3 comprises 15 residues. Per the germline V gene, CDR1 is MNHEY and CDR2 is SVGAGI. CDR3 nucleotide sequence: TGTGCCAGCAACCGGGGGGGACAGGGGCGCTACGAGCAGTACTTC. It codes for CASNRGGQGRYEQYF.

The CDR3 reads CSACRGSGEQYF. CDR3 bases: TGCAGCGCCTGCAGGGGTTCGGGCGAGCAGTACTTC. V and J are TRBV29-1 and TRBJ2-7; D perhaps matches TRBD1 (6 bases). Germline V gene lookup returns CDR1 SQVTM and CDR2 ANQGSEA. V lost 7 bases, J lost 6 bases, and 16 bases lay in between. The CDR3 contains 12 residues.

The gene calls are TRBV5-1 and TRBJ1-1; the match to TRBD1 covers 7 bases. The CDR3 spans 15 residues. V lost 0 bases to trimming and J lost 2 bases; unmatched junction nucleotides: 4. Germline values: CDR1 SGHRS, CDR2 YFSETQ. In DNA, the CDR3 is TGCGCCAGCAGCTTGGGGGGACAGAAAAACACTGAAGCTTTCTTT. It is translated as CASSLGGQKNTEAFF.

The rearrangement links TRBV6-5 to TRBJ2-7, with TRBD1 as a possible D gene (6 bases). Trimming cost V 6 bases and J 0 bases, with 12 bases left between them. This CDR3 spans 14 amino acids. CDR1 is MNHEY and CDR2 is SVGAGI in the germline V gene. CDR3 region: CASRRGQNSYEQYV. CDR3 sequence (DNA): TGTGCCAGCAGACGAGGACAGAACTCCTACGAGCAGTACGTC.

This chain connects TRBV7-2 to TRBJ1-6; D perhaps matches TRBD1 (5 bases). The CDR3 runs to 17 residues. CDR1 is SGHTA, CDR2 FQGNSA, per germline. The V gene lost 3 bases and the J gene lost 7 bases, with 19 bases spanning the gap. In nucleotides, the CDR3 is TGTGCCAGCAGCTTTTTTGGGGGGTTCGGGGTAAATTCACCCCTCCACTTT. Residues: CASSFFGGFGVNSPLHF.

The genes are TRBV9 and TRBJ2-3; TRBD1 might be the D (6 bases). Germline V gives CDR1 SGDLS, CDR2 YYNGEE. V was clipped by 6 bases and J by 4 bases, with 15 bases between them. This CDR3 contains 14 residues. Written as DNA, the CDR3 is TGTGCCAGCACCTCCACAGGGAGCTCAGATACGCAGTATTTT. Its protein product is CASTSTGSSDTQYF.

The rearrangement uses TRBV28 and TRBJ1-1; 9 bases are a match to TRBD1. The J segment lost 5 bases and the V segment lost 8 bases, leaving 3 bases of the junction unmatched. The CDR3 sequence is 12 residues long. From germline, CDR1 is MDHEN and CDR2 SYDVKM. This CDR3 reads CASLTGGTEAFF. CDR3 nucleotides: TGTGCCAGCCTGACAGGGGGTACTGAAGCTTTCTTT.

The rearrangement uses TRBV6-2 or TRBV6-3 and TRBJ2-7; D is perhaps TRBD2 (5 bases). Germline CDR1 is MNHEY and CDR2 is SVGEGT. V was trimmed by 4 bases and J by 0 bases, leaving 13 bases between them. CDR3 length: 15 residues. CDR3 nucleotides: TGTGCCAGCAGTTTGGGGTTGGGGAGCTCCTACGAGCAGTACGTC. It encodes CASSLGLGSSYEQYV.

The rearrangement links TRBV10-2 to TRBJ2-3; the match to TRBD2 covers 8 bases. The V gene end was trimmed by 6 bases and the J gene end by 6 bases; junction bases not matched to a gene: 2. The CDR3 spans 12 residues. The V gene's germline CDR1 is WSHSY and CDR2 SAAADI. CDR3 residues: CASSGRGDTQYF. The CDR3 region has the DNA TGCGCCAGCAGCGGGAGGGGGGATACGCAGTATTTT.